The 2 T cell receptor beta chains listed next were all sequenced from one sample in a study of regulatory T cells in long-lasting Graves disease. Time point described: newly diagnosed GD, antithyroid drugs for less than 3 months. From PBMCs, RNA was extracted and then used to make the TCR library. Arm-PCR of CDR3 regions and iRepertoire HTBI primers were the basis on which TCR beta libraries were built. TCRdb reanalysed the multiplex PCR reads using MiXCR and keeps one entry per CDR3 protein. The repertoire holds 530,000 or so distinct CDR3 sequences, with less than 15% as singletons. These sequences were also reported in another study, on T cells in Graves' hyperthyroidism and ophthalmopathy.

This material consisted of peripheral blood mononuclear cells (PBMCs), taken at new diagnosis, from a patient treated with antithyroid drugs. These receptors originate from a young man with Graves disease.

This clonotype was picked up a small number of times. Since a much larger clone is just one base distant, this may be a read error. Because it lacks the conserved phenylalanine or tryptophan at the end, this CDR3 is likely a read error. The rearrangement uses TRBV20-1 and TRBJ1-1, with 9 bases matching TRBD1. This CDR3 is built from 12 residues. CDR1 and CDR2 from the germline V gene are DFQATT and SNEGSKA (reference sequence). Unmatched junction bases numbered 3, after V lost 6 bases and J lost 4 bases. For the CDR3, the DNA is TGCAGTGCCGGGACAGGGACCACTGAAGCTTTCCTT. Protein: CSAGTGTTEAFL.

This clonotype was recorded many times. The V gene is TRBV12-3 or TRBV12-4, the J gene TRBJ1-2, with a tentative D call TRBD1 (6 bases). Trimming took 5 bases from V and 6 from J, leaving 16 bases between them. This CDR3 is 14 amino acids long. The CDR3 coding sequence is TGTGCCAGCAGTCTTCGACAGGTCGGGAATGGCTACACCTTC. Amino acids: CASSLRQVGNGYTF.